What follows describes a single T cell receptor (beta chain). This sample was included in a study of control samples from healthy donors and cancer patients. Germline V gene sequence: CDR1 KGHDR, CDR2 SFDVKD. Trimming left V 6 bases short and J 9 bases short, with 14 bases between. This CDR3 has 13 residues. TCRdb's table, derived via immunoSEQ multiplex PCR, lists solely in-frame clones and lacks some. The table lists 100,000 to 150,000 clones, approximately 87% of them singletons. Sequencing was done on a sample of blood. The receptor comes from a man aged 25-45 years in good health. The J gene is TRBJ2-4, the V gene TRBV24-1, with D possibly TRBD2 on 5 matching bases. CDR3 sequence reads: CATSRWGEGIQYF. CDR3 DNA sequence: TGTGCCACCAGTCGTTGGGGTGAGGGCATTCAGTACTTC.